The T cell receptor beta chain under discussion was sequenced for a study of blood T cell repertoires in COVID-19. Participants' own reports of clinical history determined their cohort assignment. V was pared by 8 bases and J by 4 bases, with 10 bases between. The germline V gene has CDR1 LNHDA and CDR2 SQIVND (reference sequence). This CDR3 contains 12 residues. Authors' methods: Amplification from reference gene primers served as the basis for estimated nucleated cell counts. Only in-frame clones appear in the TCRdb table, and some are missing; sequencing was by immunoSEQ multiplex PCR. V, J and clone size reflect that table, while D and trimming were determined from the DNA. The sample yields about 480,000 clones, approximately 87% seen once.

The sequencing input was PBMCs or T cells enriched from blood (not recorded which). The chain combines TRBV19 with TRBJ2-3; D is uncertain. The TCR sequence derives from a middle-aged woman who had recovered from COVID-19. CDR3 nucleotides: TGTGCCAGTTCGTCTTGGCCAGATACGCAGTATTTT. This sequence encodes CASSSWPDTQYF.